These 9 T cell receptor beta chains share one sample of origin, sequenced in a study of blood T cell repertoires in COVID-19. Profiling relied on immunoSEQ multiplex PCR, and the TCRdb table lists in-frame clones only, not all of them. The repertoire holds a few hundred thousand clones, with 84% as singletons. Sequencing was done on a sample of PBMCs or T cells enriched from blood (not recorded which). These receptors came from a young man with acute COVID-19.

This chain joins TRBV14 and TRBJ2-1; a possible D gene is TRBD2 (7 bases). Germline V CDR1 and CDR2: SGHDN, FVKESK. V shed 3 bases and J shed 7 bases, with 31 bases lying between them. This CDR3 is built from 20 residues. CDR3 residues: CASSQGTGGPSSYVMNEQFF. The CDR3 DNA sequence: TGTGCCAGCAGCCAGGGGACCGGGGGGCCCTCCTCCTACGTTATGAATGAGCAGTTCTTC. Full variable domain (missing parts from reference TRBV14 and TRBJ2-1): EAGVTQFPSHSVIEKGQTVTLRCDPISGHDNLYWYRRVMGKEIKFLLHFVKESKQDESGMPNNRFLAERTGGTYSTLKVQPAELEDSGVYFCASSQGTGGPSSYVMNEQFFGPGTRLTVL.

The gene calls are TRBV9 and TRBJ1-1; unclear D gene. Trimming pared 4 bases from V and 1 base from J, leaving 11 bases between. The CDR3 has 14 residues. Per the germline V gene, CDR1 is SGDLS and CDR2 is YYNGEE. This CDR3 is CASSPPLGNTEAFF. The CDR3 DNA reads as TGTGCCAGCAGCCCCCCTCTAGGGAACACTGAAGCTTTCTTT.

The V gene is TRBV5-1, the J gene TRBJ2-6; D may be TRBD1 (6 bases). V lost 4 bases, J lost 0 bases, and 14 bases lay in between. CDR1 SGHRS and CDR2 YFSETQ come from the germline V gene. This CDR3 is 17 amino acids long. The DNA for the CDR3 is TGCGCCAGCAGCCGGGGACAAATCAGCTCTGGGGCCAACGTCCTGACTTTC. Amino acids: CASSRGQISSGANVLTF.

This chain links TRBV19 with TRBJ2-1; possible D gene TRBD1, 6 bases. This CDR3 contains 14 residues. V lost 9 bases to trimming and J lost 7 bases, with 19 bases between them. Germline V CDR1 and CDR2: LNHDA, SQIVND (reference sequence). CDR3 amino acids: CASSGLQGTNEQFF. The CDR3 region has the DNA TGTGCCAGCTCTGGCCTACAGGGTACGAATGAGCAGTTCTTC.

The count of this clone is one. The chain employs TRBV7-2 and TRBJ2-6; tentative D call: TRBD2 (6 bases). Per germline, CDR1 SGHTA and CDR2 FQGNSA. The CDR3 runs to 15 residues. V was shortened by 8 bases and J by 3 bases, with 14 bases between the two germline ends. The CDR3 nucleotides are TGTGCCAGCTCCACTACCGGGGGTGGGGCCAACGTCCTGACTTTC. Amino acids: CASSTTGGGANVLTF.

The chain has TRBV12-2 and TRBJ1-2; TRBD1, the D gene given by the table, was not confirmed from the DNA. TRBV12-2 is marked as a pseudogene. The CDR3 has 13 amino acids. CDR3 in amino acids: CASRSGQLYGYTF. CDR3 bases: TGTGCAAGTCGCTCGGGACAGTTATATGGCTACACCTTC.

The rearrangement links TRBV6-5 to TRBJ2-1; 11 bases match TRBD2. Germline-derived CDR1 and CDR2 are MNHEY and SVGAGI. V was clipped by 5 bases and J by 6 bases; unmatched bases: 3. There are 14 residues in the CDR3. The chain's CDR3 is CASSKLAGVNEQFF. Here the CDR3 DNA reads TGTGCCAGCAGTAAACTAGCGGGAGTCAATGAGCAGTTCTTC.

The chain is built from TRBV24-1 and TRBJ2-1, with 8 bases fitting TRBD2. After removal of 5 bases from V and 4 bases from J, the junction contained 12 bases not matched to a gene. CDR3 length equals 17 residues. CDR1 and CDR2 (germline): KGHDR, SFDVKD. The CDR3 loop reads CATSASPGGGRYNEQFF. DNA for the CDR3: TGTGCCACCAGTGCGTCGCCTGGCGGGGGGCGATACAATGAGCAGTTCTTC.

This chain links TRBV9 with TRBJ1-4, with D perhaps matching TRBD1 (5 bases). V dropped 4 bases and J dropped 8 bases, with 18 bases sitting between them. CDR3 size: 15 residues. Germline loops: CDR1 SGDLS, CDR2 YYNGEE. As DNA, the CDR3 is TGTGCCAGCAGCTTCCAGGGCGCGTTAGACGAAAAACTGTTTTTT. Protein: CASSFQGALDEKLFF. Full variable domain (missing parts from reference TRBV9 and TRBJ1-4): DSGVTQTPKHLITATGQRVTLRCSPRSGDLSVYWYQQSLDQGLQFLIQYYNGEERAKGNILERFSAQQFPDLHSELNLSSLELGDSALYFCASSFQGALDEKLFFGSGTQLSVL.